The 32 T cell receptor beta chains below come from one sample, sequenced in a study of blood T cell repertoires in COVID-19. Using immunoSEQ multiplex PCR, the repertoire was profiled, and TCRdb retains in-frame clones only, with some absent. The sample includes hundreds of thousands of clones, 85% to 90% of them seen just once. The sequencing sample was made of peripheral blood. Receptors were obtained from a woman aged 25 to 39 with COVID-19, enrolled during active disease.

The chain joins TRBV2 to TRBJ1-6; D possibly corresponds to TRBD1 (6 bases). Trimming stripped 6 bases from V and 10 bases from J, with 16 bases between. The CDR3 consists of 14 residues. Germline loops: CDR1 SNHLY, CDR2 FYNNEI. This CDR3 reads CASSLREGGSPLHF. CDR3 nucleotide sequence: TGTGCCAGCAGCCTCAGGGAAGGGGGATCACCCCTCCACTTT.

The rearrangement joins TRBV6-5 to TRBJ1-2; 7 bases line up with TRBD1. Germline-derived CDR1 and CDR2 are MNHEY and SVGAGI. V dropped 2 bases and J dropped 8; count of bases not matched to a gene: 8. There are 14 residues in the CDR3. CDR3 amino acids: CASSYDRENPGYTF. CDR3 DNA sequence: TGTGCCAGCAGTTACGACAGGGAAAATCCCGGCTACACCTTC.

V is TRBV28 and J is TRBJ1-2, with 7 bases that match TRBD1. CDR1 is MDHEN, CDR2 SYDVKM, per germline. This CDR3 has 16 amino acids. The J segment lost 4 bases and the V segment lost 5 bases, leaving 13 bases of the junction unmatched. CDR3 in amino acids: CASSPSRAGQTYGYTF. CDR3 DNA: TGTGCCAGCAGTCCCTCCAGGGCGGGACAGACCTATGGCTACACCTTC.

The rearrangement links TRBV18 to TRBJ2-4; maybe TRBD1 (6 bases). CDR3 length: 13 amino acids. Trimming removed 2 bases from V and 5 bases from J, with 7 bases in between. Germline V gene data show CDR1 as KGHSH and CDR2 as LQKENI. The DNA of the CDR3 is TGTGCCAGCTCACCAAACAGGGAAAACATTCAGTACTTC. Amino acids: CASSPNRENIQYF.

The chain is built from TRBV18 and TRBJ2-3, with 10 bases identical to TRBD2. V shed 5 bases and J 2 bases; nucleotides not matched to a gene: 10. Germline CDR1 is KGHSH and CDR2 is LQKENI. The CDR3 totals 17 residues. CDR3 residues: CASSSERGGRNTDTQYF. CDR3 nucleotides: TGTGCCAGCTCATCCGAGCGGGGGGGCCGGAACACAGATACGCAGTATTTT.

The chain is built from TRBV7-8 and TRBJ1-5; TRBD1 aligns across 8 bases. The CDR3 is 15 residues long. J was trimmed by 3 bases and V by 3 bases; bases with no gene match: 4. The germline gives CDR1 SGHVS, CDR2 FQNEAQ. In nucleotides, the CDR3 is TGTGCCAGCAGCTTGATACAGGGGGTCAATCAGCCCCAGCATTTT. This sequence encodes CASSLIQGVNQPQHF. The whole variable domain, filled in from reference TRBV7-8 and TRBJ1-5, reads GAGVSQSPRYKVAKRGQDVALRCDPISGHVSLFWYQQALGQGPEFLTYFQNEAQLDKSGLPSDRFFAERPEGSVSTLKIQRTQQEDSAVYLCASSLIQGVNQPQHFGDGTRLSIL.

CDR3 loop: CASVGAQQGTDTQYF. The DNA of the CDR3 is TGTGCCAGCGTTGGGGCCCAGCAGGGCACAGATACGCAGTATTTT. This chain links TRBV6-6 with TRBJ2-3, with a tentative D call TRBD1 (5 bases). V was shortened by 8 bases and J by 1 base, with 16 bases between the two germline ends. Germline CDR1 reads MNHNY; CDR2 reads SVGAGI (reference sequence). This CDR3 has 15 amino acids.

This chain joins TRBV7-9 and TRBJ2-1, with 11 positions matching TRBD1. V lost 5 bases and J lost 0; bases outside the gene matches: 9. The CDR3 extends over 18 amino acids. Germline CDR1 is SEHNR and CDR2 is FQNEAQ (reference sequence). The CDR3 spells CASSPGQGAMGSYNEQFF. CDR3 DNA sequence: TGTGCCAGCAGCCCCGGACAGGGGGCAATGGGCTCCTACAATGAGCAGTTCTTC.

V and J are TRBV5-5 and TRBJ1-1; a possible D gene is TRBD1 (6 bases). V lost 4 bases, J lost 4 bases, and 17 bases lay in between. Germline V CDR1 and CDR2: SGHKS, YYEKEE (reference sequence). This CDR3 contains 15 residues. The CDR3 DNA is TGTGCCAGCAGCCCCGGTTGGGGGCAGGGCACTGAAGCTTTCTTT. This encodes CASSPGWGQGTEAFF.

The V call is TRBV3-1 (or the pseudogene TRBV3-2), the J call TRBJ2-3; TRBD2 aligns across 10 bases. The CDR3 is 18 amino acids. With V trimmed by 0 bases and J by 2 bases, 8 bases remained unmatched. Germline loops: CDR1 LGHDT, CDR2 YNNKEL (reference sequence). CDR3 sequence (DNA): TGTGCCAGCAGCCAAGAATTCTTACTAGCGGGGACCACAGATACGCAGTATTTT. This encodes CASSQEFLLAGTTDTQYF.

The V and J genes are TRBV5-6 and TRBJ1-2; D is ambiguous. The CDR3 covers 12 residues. The V end was cut by 3 bases, the J end by 5 bases, with 8 bases between. Per germline, CDR1 SGHDT and CDR2 YYEEEE. The CDR3 DNA sequence: TGTGCCAGCAGCTGGGCTTCTTATGGCTACACCTTC. It is translated as CASSWASYGYTF.

The gene calls are TRBV24-1 and TRBJ2-3, with a possible D match to TRBD1 (7 bases). The CDR3 covers 19 residues. Trimming removed 5 bases from V and 1 base from J, with 24 bases in between. Germline assignment: CDR1 KGHDR and CDR2 SFDVKD. For the CDR3, the DNA is TGTGCCACCAGTGCGCCGATGGGGACCCAGGGGGAGGGCACAGATACGCAGTATTTT. This translates into CATSAPMGTQGEGTDTQYF.

The chain links TRBV5-4 to TRBJ2-3, with 11 nucleotides matching TRBD2. The CDR3 is 15 residues long. Per the germline V gene, CDR1 is SGHNT and CDR2 is YYREEE (reference sequence). The ends lost 3 bases at V and 4 bases at J; junction bases unmatched: 4. The CDR3 here is CASSSTSGIADTQYF. In nucleotides, the CDR3 is TGTGCCAGCAGCTCGACTAGCGGGATAGCAGATACGCAGTATTTT.

This sequence joins TRBV7-6 and TRBJ1-6, with D perhaps matching TRBD1 (6 bases). V was pared by 5 bases and J by 6 bases, with 14 bases between. The germline gives CDR1 SGHVS, CDR2 FNYEAQ. This CDR3 region has 15 residues. This CDR3 reads CASSRTATGNSPLHF. The CDR3, as DNA: TGTGCCAGCAGCCGGACAGCCACGGGTAATTCACCCCTCCACTTT.

The rearrangement uses TRBV4-1 and TRBJ1-1, with D possibly matching TRBD1 (6 bases). The germline V and J ends were trimmed by 5 bases and 1 base, with 17 bases remaining between them. The CDR3 totals 16 residues. Germline V gene lookup returns CDR1 MGHRA and CDR2 YSYEKL. CDR3 nucleotide sequence: TGCGCCAGCAGCTTCTCTAGTGGGGGCCGGAACACTGAAGCTTTCTTT. Its translation is CASSFSSGGRNTEAFF.

CDR3 in DNA: TGTGCCAGCAACCCCGGGGGACTAGCGGGGGGGCTCGGGGAGACCCAGTACTTC. Protein: CASNPGGLAGGLGETQYF. This chain connects TRBV9 to TRBJ2-5; 16 nucleotides agree with TRBD2. The CDR3 covers 18 residues. Germline values: CDR1 SGDLS, CDR2 YYNGEE. V dropped 6 bases and J dropped 5; count of bases not matched to a gene: 13. The complete variable domain, with remaining parts taken from reference TRBV9 and TRBJ2-5, reads DSGVTQTPKHLITATGQRVTLRCSPRSGDLSVYWYQQSLDQGLQFLIQYYNGEERAKGNILERFSAQQFPDLHSELNLSSLELGDSALYFCASNPGGLAGGLGETQYFGPGTRLLVL.

This sequence joins TRBV4-1 and TRBJ2-3, with a weak D call TRBD2 (6 bases). The CDR3 runs to 17 residues. Per the germline V gene, CDR1 is MGHRA and CDR2 is YSYEKL. V shed 3 bases and J shed 4 bases, with 20 bases lying between them. CDR3 sequence (DNA): TGCGCCAGCAGCCACCTGGGAAGGAGGGTTCCCGCAGATACGCAGTATTTT. Its translation: CASSHLGRRVPADTQYF.

V and J are TRBV19 and TRBJ2-3; possibly TRBD2 for D (6 bases). The CDR3 is 16 residues long. The V and J ends lost 2 bases and 5 bases respectively, with 17 bases between them. Germline lookup yields CDR1 LNHDA and CDR2 SQIVND (reference sequence). CDR3 DNA: TGTGCCAGTAGTATAATGTTAGGTGGGACTGGAGATACGCAGTATTTT. Protein: CASSIMLGGTGDTQYF.

This chain connects TRBV10-3 to TRBJ2-3, with 7 nucleotides matching TRBD2. CDR3 size: 14 residues. V gave up 5 bases and J gave up 0 bases; unmatched junction bases: 2. Germline CDR1 reads ENHRY; CDR2 reads SYGVKD. In DNA, the CDR3 is TGTGCCATCAGTTGGGGGGGAAGCACAGATACGCAGTATTTT. It is translated as CAISWGGSTDTQYF.

The V call is TRBV20-1, the J call TRBJ2-5; a weak D match, TRBD2 (5 bases). Germline assignment: CDR1 DFQATT and CDR2 SNEGSKA (reference sequence). Trimming took off 3 bases at V and 5 bases at J, with 19 bases between the two ends. The CDR3 spans 15 residues. CDR3 region: CSASYDPRGVETQYF. In nucleotides, the CDR3 is TGCAGTGCTAGTTACGACCCCCGGGGTGTGGAGACCCAGTACTTC.

V and J are TRBV7-6 and TRBJ2-5; D is unclear. Trimming pared 5 bases from V and 1 base from J, leaving 23 bases between. The CDR3 has 18 residues. Germline lookup yields CDR1 SGHVS and CDR2 FNYEAQ. DNA of the CDR3: TGTGCCAGCAGCATTAGAGGATTCCCGGCCATCCTCCAAGAGACCCAGTACTTC. This encodes CASSIRGFPAILQETQYF.

CDR3 nucleotide sequence: TGTGCCAGTAGTCCAACGGGACAGGGGGCGCGAACTGAAGCTTTCTTT. This gives the protein CASSPTGQGARTEAFF. The genes are TRBV19 and TRBJ1-1, with 12 bases fitting TRBD1. J gave up 5 bases and V 5 bases, and 9 bases lay outside the gene matches. Germline-derived CDR1 and CDR2 are LNHDA and SQIVND (reference sequence). This CDR3 contains 16 residues.

The chain links TRBV25-1 to TRBJ1-1; 9 bases are shared with TRBD1. The CDR3 loop spans 15 amino acids. V shed 4 bases, J shed 9 bases, and the junction held 12 bases outside the gene matches. Germline V gives CDR1 MGHDK, CDR2 SYGVNS. The CDR3 region is CASSADLGTGTKAFF. The CDR3 DNA sequence: TGTGCCAGCAGTGCCGACCTAGGGACAGGGACGAAAGCTTTCTTT.

Written as DNA, the CDR3 is TGTGCCACCAGGGGACAGAACACTGAAGCTTTCTTT. Protein product: CATRGQNTEAFF. V and J are TRBV24-1 and TRBJ1-1, with a possible D match to TRBD1 (6 bases). This CDR3 has 12 residues. The V and J ends lost 7 bases and 1 base respectively, with 6 bases between them. Germline assignment: CDR1 KGHDR and CDR2 SFDVKD.

V usage is TRBV6-1 and J usage is TRBJ1-6; possibly TRBD1 for D (5 bases). The CDR3 is made up of 15 amino acids. V was pared by 0 bases and J by 11 bases, with 14 bases between. Germline V CDR1 and CDR2: MNHNS, SASEGT. The CDR3 region is CASSEAGGLRPPLHF. The CDR3 DNA reads as TGTGCCAGCAGTGAAGCGGGGGGACTGAGGCCACCCCTCCACTTT.

The rearrangement joins TRBV10-3 to TRBJ1-1; 7 bases line up with TRBD1. From germline, CDR1 is ENHRY and CDR2 SYGVKD. The V segment lost 6 bases and the J segment 2 bases; nucleotides outside the gene matches: 3. This CDR3 is built from 13 residues. Here the CDR3 reads CAIRGTVNTEAFF. The CDR3 bases are TGTGCCATCAGAGGGACAGTAAACACTGAAGCTTTCTTT.

This chain joins TRBV24-1 and TRBJ1-5; D unresolved. V was cut by 4 bases and J by 0 bases, with 9 bases left in between. The CDR3 is made up of 15 amino acids. CDR1 and CDR2 (germline): KGHDR, SFDVKD. In DNA form, the CDR3 reads TGTGCCACCAGTGAGGGCAGTTATAGCAATCAGCCCCAGCATTTT. Translated, it gives CATSEGSYSNQPQHF.

The chain employs TRBV19 and TRBJ1-4; D is unclear. Germline CDR1 reads LNHDA; CDR2 reads SQIVND (reference sequence). The CDR3 length is 15 residues. V was trimmed by 6 bases and J by 4 bases, leaving 15 bases between them. Here the CDR3 reads CASRPGISYNEKLFF. The DNA of the CDR3 is TGTGCCAGTAGGCCAGGTATTTCTTATAATGAAAAACTGTTTTTT.

This clone was counted a single time. The chain joins TRBV11-3 to TRBJ2-6; a possible D gene is TRBD2 (5 bases). Germline CDR1 SGHNT, CDR2 YENEEA. Trimming shortened V by 1 base and J by 2 bases, and 6 bases separated the two germline ends. The CDR3 has 15 residues. The CDR3 region is CASSLGGPGANVLTF. CDR3 coding DNA: TGTGCCAGCAGCTTAGGAGGGCCTGGGGCCAACGTCCTGACTTTC. Full variable domain (missing parts from reference TRBV11-3 and TRBJ2-6): EAGVVQSPRYKIIEKKQPVAFWCNPISGHNTLYWYLQNLGQGPELLIRYENEEAVDDSQLPKDRFSAERLKGVDSTLKIQPAELGDSAVYLCASSLGGPGANVLTFGAGSRLTVL.

V and J are TRBV5-4 and TRBJ1-2; D call uncertain. V was cut by 5 bases and J by 1 base, with 9 bases left in between. The CDR3 sequence is 13 residues long. Germline values: CDR1 SGHNT, CDR2 YYREEE (reference sequence). The CDR3 loop reads CASRVESNYGYTF. CDR3 coding DNA: TGTGCCAGCAGGGTGGAGAGTAACTATGGCTACACCTTC.

The chain has TRBV6-5 and TRBJ1-4; D unresolved. Germline loops: CDR1 MNHEY, CDR2 SVGAGI. The CDR3 consists of 16 residues. Trimming took off 2 bases at V and 0 bases at J, with 10 bases between the two ends. The CDR3: CASSYRTPTTNEKLFF. The CDR3, as DNA: TGTGCCAGCAGTTACCGAACACCAACAACTAATGAAAAACTGTTTTTT.

The chain has TRBV7-9 and TRBJ2-5, with 7 bases fitting TRBD1. The germline V gene encodes CDR1 SEHNR and CDR2 FQNEAQ (reference sequence). The trim removed 4 bases at V and 5 bases at J, leaving 16 bases unmatched. The CDR3 contains 17 residues. The CDR3 nucleotides read TGTGCCAGCAGCTCCTCACTCAGGGGGTTGAACTTGGAGACCCAGTACTTC. Encoded protein: CASSSSLRGLNLETQYF. Looking up the rest from reference TRBV7-9 and TRBJ2-5 gives the full variable domain: DTGVSQNPRHKITKRGQNVTFRCDPISEHNRLYWYRQTLGQGPEFLTYFQNEAQLEKSRLLSDRFSAERPKGSFSTLEIQRTEQGDSAMYLCASSSSLRGLNLETQYFGPGTRLLVL.